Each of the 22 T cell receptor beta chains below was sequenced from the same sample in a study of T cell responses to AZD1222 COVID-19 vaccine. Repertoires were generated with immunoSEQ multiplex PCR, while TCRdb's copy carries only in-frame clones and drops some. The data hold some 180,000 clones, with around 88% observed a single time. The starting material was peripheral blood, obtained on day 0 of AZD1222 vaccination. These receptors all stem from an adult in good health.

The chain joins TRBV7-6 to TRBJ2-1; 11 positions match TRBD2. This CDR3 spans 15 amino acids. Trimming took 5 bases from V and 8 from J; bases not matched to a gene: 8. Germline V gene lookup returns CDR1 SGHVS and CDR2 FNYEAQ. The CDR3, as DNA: TGTGCCAGCAGCCAGACTAGCGGGGTACCCGATGAGCAGTTCTTC. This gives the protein CASSQTSGVPDEQFF.

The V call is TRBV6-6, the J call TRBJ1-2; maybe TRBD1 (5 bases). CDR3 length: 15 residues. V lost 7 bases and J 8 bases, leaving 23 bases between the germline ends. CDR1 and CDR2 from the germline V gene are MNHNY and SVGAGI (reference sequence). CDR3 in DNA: TGTGCCAGCACCGCTACAGGCGCAAGGTTATTGGGCTACACCTTC. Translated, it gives CASTATGARLLGYTF.

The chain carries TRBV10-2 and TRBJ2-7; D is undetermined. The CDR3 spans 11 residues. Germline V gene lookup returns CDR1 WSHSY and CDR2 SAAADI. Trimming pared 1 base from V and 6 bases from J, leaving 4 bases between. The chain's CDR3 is CASSELSEQYF. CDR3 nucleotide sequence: TGCGCCAGCAGTGAGTTATCCGAGCAGTACTTC.

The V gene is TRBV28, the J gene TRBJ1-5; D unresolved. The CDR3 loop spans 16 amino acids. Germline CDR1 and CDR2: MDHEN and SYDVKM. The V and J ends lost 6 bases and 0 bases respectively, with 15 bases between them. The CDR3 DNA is TGTGCCAGCAGACCACCTAGACGGAATAGCAATCAGCCCCAGCATTTT. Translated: CASRPPRRNSNQPQHF.

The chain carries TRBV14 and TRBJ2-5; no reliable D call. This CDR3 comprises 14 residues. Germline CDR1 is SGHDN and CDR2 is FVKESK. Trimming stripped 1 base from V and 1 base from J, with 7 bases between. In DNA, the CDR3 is TGTGCCAGCAGCCAAGGCCCGCTCCAAGAGACCCAGTACTTC. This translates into CASSQGPLQETQYF.

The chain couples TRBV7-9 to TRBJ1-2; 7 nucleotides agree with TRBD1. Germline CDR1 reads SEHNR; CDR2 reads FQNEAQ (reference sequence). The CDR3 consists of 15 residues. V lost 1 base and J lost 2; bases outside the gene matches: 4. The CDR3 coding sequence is TGTGCCAGCAGCTTAGAAGCGACAGGGAACTATGGCTACACCTTC. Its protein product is CASSLEATGNYGYTF.

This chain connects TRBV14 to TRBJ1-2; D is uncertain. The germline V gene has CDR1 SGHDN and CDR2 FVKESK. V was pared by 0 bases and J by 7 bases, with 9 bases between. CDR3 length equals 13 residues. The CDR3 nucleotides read TGTGCCAGCAGCCAAGATCGCGGGTTTGGCTACACCTTC. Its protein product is CASSQDRGFGYTF.

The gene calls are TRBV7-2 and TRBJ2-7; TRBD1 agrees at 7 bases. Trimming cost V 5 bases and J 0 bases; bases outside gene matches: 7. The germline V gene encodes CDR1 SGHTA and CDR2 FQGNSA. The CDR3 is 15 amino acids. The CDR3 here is CASSPTGTASYEQYF. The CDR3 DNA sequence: TGTGCCAGCAGCCCGACAGGGACAGCCTCCTACGAGCAGTACTTC.

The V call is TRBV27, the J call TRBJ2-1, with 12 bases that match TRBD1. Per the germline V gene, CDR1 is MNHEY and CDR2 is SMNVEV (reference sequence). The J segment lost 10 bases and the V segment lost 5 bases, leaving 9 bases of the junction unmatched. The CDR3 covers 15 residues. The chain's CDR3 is CASSPRDRGLGEQFF. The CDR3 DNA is TGTGCCAGCAGTCCCCGGGACAGGGGGCTAGGAGAGCAGTTCTTC.

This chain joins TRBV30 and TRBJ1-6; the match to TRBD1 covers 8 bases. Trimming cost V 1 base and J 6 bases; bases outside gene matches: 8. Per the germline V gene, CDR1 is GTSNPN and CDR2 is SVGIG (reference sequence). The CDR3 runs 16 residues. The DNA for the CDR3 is TGTGCCTGGAGTGCGGACAGGGCTTCTCTTAATTCACCCCTCCACTTT. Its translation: CAWSADRASLNSPLHF.

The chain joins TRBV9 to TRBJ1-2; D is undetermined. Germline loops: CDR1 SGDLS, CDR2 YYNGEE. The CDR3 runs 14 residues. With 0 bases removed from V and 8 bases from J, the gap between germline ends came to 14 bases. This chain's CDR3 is CASSVVGGGQGYTF. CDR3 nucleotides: TGTGCCAGCAGCGTAGTTGGCGGAGGGCAAGGCTACACCTTC.

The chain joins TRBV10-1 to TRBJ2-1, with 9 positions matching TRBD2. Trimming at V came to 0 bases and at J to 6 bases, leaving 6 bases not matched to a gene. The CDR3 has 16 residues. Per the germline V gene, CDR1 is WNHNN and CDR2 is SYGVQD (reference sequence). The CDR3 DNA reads TGCGCCAGCAGTGAGTCCGGCGGGAGGGCCTTCAATGAGCAGTTCTTC. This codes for CASSESGGRAFNEQFF.

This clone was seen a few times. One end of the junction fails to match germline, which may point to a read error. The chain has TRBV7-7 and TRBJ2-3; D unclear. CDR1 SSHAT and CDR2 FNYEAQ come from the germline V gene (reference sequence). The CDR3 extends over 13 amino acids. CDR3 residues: CASSLGFTDTQYF. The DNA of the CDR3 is TGTGCTAGCAGCTTGGGGTTCACAGATACGCAGTATTTT.

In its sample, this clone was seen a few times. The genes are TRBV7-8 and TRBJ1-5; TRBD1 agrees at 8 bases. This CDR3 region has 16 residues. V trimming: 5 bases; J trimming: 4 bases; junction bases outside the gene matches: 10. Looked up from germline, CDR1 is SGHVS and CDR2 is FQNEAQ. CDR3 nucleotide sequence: TGTGCCAGCAGCCTACGTGGACAGGGTACGAATCAGCCCCAGCATTTT. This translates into CASSLRGQGTNQPQHF.

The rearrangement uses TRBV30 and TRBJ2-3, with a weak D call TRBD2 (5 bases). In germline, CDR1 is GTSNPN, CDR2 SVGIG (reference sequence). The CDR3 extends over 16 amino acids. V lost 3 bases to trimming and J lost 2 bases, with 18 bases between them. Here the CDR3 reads CAWSPAAGPSTDTQYF. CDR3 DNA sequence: TGTGCCTGGAGCCCCGCGGCGGGCCCCTCCACAGATACGCAGTATTTT. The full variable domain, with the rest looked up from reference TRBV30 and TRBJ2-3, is SQTIHQWPATLVQPVGSPLSLECTVEGTSNPNLYWYRQAAGRGLQLLFYSVGIGQISSEVPQNLSASRPQDRQFILSSKKLLLSDSGFYLCAWSPAAGPSTDTQYFGPGTRLTVL.

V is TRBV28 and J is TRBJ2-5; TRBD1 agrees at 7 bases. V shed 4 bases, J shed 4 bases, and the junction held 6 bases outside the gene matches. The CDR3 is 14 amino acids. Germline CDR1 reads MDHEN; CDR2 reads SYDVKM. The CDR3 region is CASSYRGGGETQYF. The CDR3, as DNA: TGTGCCAGCAGTTACAGGGGCGGCGGAGAGACCCAGTACTTC.

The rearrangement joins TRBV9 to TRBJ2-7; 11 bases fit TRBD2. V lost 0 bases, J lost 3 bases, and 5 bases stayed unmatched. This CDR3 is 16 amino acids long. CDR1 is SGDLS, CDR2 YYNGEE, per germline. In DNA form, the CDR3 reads TGTGCCAGCAGCGTAGCTAGCGGGGGGAGTCACTACGAGCAGTACTTC. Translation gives CASSVASGGSHYEQYF.

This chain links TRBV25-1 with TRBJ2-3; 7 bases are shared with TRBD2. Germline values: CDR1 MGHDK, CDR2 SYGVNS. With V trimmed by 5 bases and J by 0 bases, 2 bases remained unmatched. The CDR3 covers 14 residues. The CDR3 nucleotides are TGTGCCAGCAGTATCGGGGGGAGCACAGATACGCAGTATTTT. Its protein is CASSIGGSTDTQYF. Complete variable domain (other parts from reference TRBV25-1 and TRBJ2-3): EADIYQTPRYLVIGTGKKITLECSQTMGHDKMYWYQQDPGMELHLIHYSYGVNSTEKGDLSSESTVSRIRTEHFPLTLESARPSHTSQYLCASSIGGSTDTQYFGPGTRLTVL.

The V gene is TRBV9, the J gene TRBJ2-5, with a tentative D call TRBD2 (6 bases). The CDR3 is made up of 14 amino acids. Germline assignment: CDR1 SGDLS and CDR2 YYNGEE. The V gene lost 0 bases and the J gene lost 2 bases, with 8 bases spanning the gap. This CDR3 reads CASSVGTKQETQYF. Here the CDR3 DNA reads TGTGCCAGCAGCGTAGGGACTAAGCAAGAGACCCAGTACTTC. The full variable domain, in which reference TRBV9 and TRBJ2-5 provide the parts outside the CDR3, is DSGVTQTPKHLITATGQRVTLRCSPRSGDLSVYWYQQSLDQGLQFLIQYYNGEERAKGNILERFSAQQFPDLHSELNLSSLELGDSALYFCASSVGTKQETQYFGPGTRLLVL.

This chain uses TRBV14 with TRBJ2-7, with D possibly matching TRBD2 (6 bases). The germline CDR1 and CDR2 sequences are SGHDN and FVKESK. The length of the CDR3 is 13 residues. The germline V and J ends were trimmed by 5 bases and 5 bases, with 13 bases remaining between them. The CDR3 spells CASSAQRGNEQYF. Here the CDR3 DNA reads TGTGCCAGCAGCGCTCAACGGGGGAACGAGCAGTACTTC.

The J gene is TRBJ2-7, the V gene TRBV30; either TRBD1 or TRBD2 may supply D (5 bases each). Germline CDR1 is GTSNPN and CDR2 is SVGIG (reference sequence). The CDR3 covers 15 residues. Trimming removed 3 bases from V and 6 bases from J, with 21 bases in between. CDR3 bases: TGTGCCTGGAGAACCCTTACGGGACGCGAGCGCGAGCAGTACTTC. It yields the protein CAWRTLTGREREQYF.

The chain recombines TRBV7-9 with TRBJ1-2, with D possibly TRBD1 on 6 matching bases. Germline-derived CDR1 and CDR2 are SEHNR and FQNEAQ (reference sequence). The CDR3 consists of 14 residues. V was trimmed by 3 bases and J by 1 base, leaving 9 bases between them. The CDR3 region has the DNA TGTGCCAGCAGCTTGGACAGAAATAACTATGGCTACACCTTC. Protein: CASSLDRNNYGYTF.